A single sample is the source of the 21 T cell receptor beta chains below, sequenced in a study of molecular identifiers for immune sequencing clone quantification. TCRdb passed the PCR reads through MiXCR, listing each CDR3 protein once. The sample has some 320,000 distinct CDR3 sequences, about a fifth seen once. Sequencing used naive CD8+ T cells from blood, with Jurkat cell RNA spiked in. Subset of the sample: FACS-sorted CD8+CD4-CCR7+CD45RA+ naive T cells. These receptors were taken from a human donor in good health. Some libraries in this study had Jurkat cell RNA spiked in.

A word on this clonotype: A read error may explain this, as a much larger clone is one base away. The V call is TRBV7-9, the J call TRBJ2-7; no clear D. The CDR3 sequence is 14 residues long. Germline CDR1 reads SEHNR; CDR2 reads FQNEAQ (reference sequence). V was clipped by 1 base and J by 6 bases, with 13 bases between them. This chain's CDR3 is CASSLGDPRVEQYF. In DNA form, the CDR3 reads TGTGCCAGCAGCTTAGGCGATCCCCGGGTCGAGCAGTACTTC.

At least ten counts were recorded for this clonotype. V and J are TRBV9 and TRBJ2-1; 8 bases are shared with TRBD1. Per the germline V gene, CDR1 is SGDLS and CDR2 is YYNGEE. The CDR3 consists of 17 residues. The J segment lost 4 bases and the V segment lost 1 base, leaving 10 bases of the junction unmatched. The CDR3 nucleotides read TGTGCCAGCAGCGTACCCTCCGGGACAGGTCTTTACAATGAGCAGTTCTTC. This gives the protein CASSVPSGTGLYNEQFF.

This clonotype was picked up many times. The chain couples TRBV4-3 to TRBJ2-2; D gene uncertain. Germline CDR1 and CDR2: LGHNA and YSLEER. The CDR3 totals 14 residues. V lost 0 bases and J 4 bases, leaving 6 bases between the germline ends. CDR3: CASSQEPFTGELFF. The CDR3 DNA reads TGCGCCAGCAGCCAAGAGCCGTTCACCGGGGAGCTGTTTTTT.

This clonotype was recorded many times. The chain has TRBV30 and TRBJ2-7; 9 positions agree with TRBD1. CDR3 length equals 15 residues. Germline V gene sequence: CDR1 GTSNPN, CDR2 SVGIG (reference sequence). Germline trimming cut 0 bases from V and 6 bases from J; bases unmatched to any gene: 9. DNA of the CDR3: TGTGCCTGGAGTGTAAAGGGACAGGGCCTGGCCGAGCAGTACTTC. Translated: CAWSVKGQGLAEQYF.

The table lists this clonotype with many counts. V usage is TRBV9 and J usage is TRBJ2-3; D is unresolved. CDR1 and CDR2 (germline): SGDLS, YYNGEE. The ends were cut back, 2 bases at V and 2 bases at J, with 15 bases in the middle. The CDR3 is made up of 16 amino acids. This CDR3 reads CASSVVETPTTDTQYF. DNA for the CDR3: TGTGCCAGCAGCGTCGTGGAGACACCCACCACAGATACGCAGTATTTT.

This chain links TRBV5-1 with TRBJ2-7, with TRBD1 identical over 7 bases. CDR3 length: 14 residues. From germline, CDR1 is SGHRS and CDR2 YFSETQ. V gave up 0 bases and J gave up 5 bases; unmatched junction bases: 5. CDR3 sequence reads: CASSLVQGIHEQYF. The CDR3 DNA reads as TGCGCCAGCAGCTTGGTACAGGGGATCCACGAGCAGTACTTC.

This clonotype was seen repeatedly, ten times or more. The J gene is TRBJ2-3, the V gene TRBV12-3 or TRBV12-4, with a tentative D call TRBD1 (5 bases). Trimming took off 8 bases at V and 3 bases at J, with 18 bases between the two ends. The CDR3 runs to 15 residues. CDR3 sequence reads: CASRLGLLWTDTQYF. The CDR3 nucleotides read TGTGCCAGCCGACTGGGGCTTTTGTGGACAGATACGCAGTATTTT.

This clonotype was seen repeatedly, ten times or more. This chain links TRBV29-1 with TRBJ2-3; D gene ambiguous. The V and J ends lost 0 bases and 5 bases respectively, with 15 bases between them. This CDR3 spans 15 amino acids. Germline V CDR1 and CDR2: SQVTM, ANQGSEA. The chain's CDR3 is CSVEDDLTRKDTQYF. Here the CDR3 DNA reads TGCAGCGTTGAAGACGACCTAACTCGGAAAGATACGCAGTATTTT.

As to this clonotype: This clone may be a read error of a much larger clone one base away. The CDR3 region is CASSRVTGTSGITDTQYF. Written as DNA, the CDR3 is TGCGCCAGCAGCCGAGTTACCGGGACTAGCGGGATAACAGATACGCAGTATTTT. The chain joins TRBV4-1 to TRBJ2-3, with 13 bases lining up with TRBD2. The V gene's germline CDR1 is MGHRA and CDR2 YSYEKL. The CDR3 extends over 18 amino acids. V was clipped by 4 bases and J by 3 bases; unmatched bases: 10.

Written as DNA, the CDR3 is TGTGCCAGCAGCCCTCGAGGGGGGGACAGGGGCACAGATACGCAGTATTTT. Translated: CASSPRGGDRGTDTQYF. The V gene is TRBV14, the J gene TRBJ2-3, with 9 nucleotides matching TRBD1. With 4 bases clipped from V and 1 base from J, the junction kept 9 bases outside the gene matches. This CDR3 has 17 amino acids. In germline, CDR1 is SGHDN, CDR2 FVKESK.

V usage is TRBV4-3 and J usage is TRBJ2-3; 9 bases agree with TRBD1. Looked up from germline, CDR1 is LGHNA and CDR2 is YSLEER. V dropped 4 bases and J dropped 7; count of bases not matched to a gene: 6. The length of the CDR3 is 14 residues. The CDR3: CASSPGQGRNTQYF. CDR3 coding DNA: TGCGCCAGCAGCCCCGGACAGGGGCGAAATACGCAGTATTTT.

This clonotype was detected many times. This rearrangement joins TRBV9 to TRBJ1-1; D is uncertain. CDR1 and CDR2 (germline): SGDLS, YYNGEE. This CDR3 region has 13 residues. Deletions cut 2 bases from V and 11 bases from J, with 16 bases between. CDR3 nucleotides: TGTGCCAGCAGCGTTTACCCCTCCGGAGCGGCTTTCTTT. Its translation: CASSVYPSGAAFF. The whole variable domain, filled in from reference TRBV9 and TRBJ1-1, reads DSGVTQTPKHLITATGQRVTLRCSPRSGDLSVYWYQQSLDQGLQFLIQYYNGEERAKGNILERFSAQQFPDLHSELNLSSLELGDSALYFCASSVYPSGAAFFGQGTRLTVV.

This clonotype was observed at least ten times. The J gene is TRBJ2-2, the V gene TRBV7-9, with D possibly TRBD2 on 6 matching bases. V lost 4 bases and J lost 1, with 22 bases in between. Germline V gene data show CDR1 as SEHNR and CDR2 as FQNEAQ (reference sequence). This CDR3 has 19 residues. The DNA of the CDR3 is TGTGCCAGCAGCTCCTCCTTCTATGGGGAGGTTGAGAACACCGGGGAGCTGTTTTTT. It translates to CASSSSFYGEVENTGELFF.

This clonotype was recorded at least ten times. The CDR3: CASSPGSLGYEQYF. The CDR3 region has the DNA TGTGCCAGCAGCCCGGGTTCTTTGGGCTACGAGCAGTACTTC. J is TRBJ2-7 and V is TRBV5-5; D is uncertain. Germline values: CDR1 SGHKS, CDR2 YYEKEE (reference sequence). V dropped 4 bases and J dropped 3 bases, with 14 bases sitting between them. The CDR3 consists of 14 residues.

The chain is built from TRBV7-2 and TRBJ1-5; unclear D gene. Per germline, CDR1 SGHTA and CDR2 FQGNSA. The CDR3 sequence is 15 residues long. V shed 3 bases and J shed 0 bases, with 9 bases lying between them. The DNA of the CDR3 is TGTGCCAGCAGCTTGATGGGGTATAGCAATCAGCCCCAGCATTTT. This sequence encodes CASSLMGYSNQPQHF.

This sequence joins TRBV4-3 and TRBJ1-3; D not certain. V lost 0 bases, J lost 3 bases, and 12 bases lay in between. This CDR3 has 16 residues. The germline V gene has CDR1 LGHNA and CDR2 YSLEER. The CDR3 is CASSQDRLDYGNTIYF. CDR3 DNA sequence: TGCGCCAGCAGCCAAGATAGACTTGACTATGGAAACACCATATATTTT.

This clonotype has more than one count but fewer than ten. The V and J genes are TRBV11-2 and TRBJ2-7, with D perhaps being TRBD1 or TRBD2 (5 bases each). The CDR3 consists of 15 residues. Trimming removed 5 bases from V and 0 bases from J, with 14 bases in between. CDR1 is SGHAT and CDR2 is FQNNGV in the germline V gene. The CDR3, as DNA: TGTGCCAGCAGCCTCCGGGACGACAGCTCCTACGAGCAGTACTTC. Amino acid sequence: CASSLRDDSSYEQYF.

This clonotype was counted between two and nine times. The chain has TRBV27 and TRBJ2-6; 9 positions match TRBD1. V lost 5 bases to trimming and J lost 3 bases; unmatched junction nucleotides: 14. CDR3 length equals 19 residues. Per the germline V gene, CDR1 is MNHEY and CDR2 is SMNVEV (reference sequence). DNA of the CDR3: TGTGCCAGCAGTCTTGGCCCGGGACAGGGTGCTGGTGGGGCCAACGTCCTGACTTTC. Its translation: CASSLGPGQGAGGANVLTF.

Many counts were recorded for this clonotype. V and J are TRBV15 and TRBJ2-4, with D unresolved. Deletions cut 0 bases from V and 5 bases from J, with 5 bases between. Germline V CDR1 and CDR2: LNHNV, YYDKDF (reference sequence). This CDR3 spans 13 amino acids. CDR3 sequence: CATSRDFQNIQYF. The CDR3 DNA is TGTGCCACCAGCAGAGATTTCCAAAACATTCAGTACTTC.

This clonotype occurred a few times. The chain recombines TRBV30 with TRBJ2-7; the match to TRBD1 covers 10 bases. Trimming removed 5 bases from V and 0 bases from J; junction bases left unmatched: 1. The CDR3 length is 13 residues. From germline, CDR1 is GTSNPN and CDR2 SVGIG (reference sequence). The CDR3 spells CAWGTGDSYEQYF. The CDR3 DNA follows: TGTGCCTGGGGGACAGGGGACTCCTACGAGCAGTACTTC.

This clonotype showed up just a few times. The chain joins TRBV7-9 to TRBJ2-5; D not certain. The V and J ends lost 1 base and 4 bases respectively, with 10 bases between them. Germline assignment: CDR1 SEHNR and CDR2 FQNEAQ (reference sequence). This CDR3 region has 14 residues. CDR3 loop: CASSLGVSPETQYF. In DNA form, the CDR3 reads TGTGCCAGCAGCTTAGGGGTATCTCCAGAGACCCAGTACTTC.